This T cell receptor beta chain is from a study of blood T cell repertoires in COVID-19. This CDR3 is 13 amino acids long. The germline V and J ends were trimmed by 2 bases and 10 bases, with 14 bases remaining between them. CDR1 MNHNS and CDR2 SASEGT come from the germline V gene. Study processing details: Counts of nucleated cells, estimated from reference gene primer amplification, were obtained. Sequencing used immunoSEQ multiplex PCR; TCRdb keeps in-frame clones, though not all of them. The DNA gave D and trimming, while V, J and clone size come from that table. The table lists around 230,000 clones, around 83% of them singletons.

This receptor was obtained from a middle-aged man who had recovered from COVID-19. The V gene is TRBV6-1, the J gene TRBJ1-1; D gene ambiguous. Sequenced input: peripheral blood. The CDR3 spells CASSEIWESTAFF. The CDR3 DNA is TGTGCCAGCAGTGAAATCTGGGAGTCTACAGCTTTCTTT.